The clone carrying this TCR beta chain has just a few counts. Its target is not known. Expressed TCRB transcripts were sequenced, since all the RNA that had been isolated was reverse transcribed. Only in-frame clones appear in the TCRdb table, and some are missing; sequencing was by immunoSEQ multiplex PCR. The sample carries about 650,000 clones, 9.5% to 15% recorded once. Germline lookup yields CDR1 MDHEN and CDR2 SYDVKM. The CDR3 is 15 amino acids. The ends lost 10 bases at V and 5 bases at J; junction bases unmatched: 8. The sample originates from a study of beta chain features in type 1 diabetes. Study background: Over 85,000,000 sorted cells were examined across all samples. Study-wide findings and caveats: cDNA-based sequencing might over-represent cells highly expressing TCR. When VDJ junctions were examined, type 1 diabetes patients showed fewer insertions and more deletions. Shorter templates might be favored by PCR, and equally so in patients and in controls. In every one of the four CD4+ subsets, TCRB CDR3s were moderately but significantly shorter in Type 1 diabetes patients.

This sequence joins TRBV28 and TRBJ2-1; 13 nucleotides align to TRBD2. The clonotype comes from a man aged 30 to 45 with type 1 diabetes. Sequencing input: naive CD4+ T cells from blood. DNA of the CDR3: TGTGCCACTACTAGCGGGGGGGCAGAAAACAATGAGCAGTTCTTC. The encoded protein is CATTSGGAENNEQFF.